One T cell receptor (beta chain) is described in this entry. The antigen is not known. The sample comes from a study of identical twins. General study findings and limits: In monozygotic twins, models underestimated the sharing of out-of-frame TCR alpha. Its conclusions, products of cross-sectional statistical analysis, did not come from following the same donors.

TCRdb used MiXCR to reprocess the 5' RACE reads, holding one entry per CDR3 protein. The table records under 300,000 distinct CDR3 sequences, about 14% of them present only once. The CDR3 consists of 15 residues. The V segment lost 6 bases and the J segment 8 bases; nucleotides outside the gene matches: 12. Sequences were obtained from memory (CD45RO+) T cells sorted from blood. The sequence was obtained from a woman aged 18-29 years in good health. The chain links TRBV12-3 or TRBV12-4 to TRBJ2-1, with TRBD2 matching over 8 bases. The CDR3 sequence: CASSPSRTSKHEQFF. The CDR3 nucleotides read TGTGCCAGCAGCCCGTCGAGGACTAGCAAACATGAGCAGTTCTTC.